This passage covers 2 T cell receptor beta chains from one sample sequenced in a study of neoadjuvant anti-PD-1 for oral cavity cancer. TCRdb's table, derived via immunoSEQ multiplex PCR, lists solely in-frame clones and lacks some. The sample contains some 33,000 clones, approximately 87% of which appear only once. Sequencing was performed on PBMCs, taken before nivolumab (anti-PD-1) treatment. The source of these receptors is a person aged 35 to 85 with oral cavity squamous cell carcinoma.

The CDR3 DNA reads TGTGCCAGTAGTATGCGGACAGGTAGATGGGAGAATGGCTACACCTTC. This translates into CASSMRTGRWENGYTF. J is TRBJ1-2 and V is TRBV19; TRBD1 agrees at 7 bases. Germline trimming cut 3 bases from V and 6 bases from J; bases unmatched to any gene: 13. Per germline, CDR1 LNHDA and CDR2 SQIVND (reference sequence). This CDR3 spans 16 amino acids.

This clone was recorded a few times. This CDR3 is CASSRVPRGGALTEAFF. DNA for the CDR3: TGCGCCAGCAGCCGCGTCCCTCGAGGAGGGGCGCTCACTGAAGCTTTCTTT. The chain recombines TRBV4-1 with TRBJ1-1; a possible D gene is TRBD1 (5 bases). The ends were cut back, 4 bases at V and 4 bases at J, with 22 bases in the middle. The germline CDR1 and CDR2 sequences are MGHRA and YSYEKL. The CDR3 extends over 17 amino acids.